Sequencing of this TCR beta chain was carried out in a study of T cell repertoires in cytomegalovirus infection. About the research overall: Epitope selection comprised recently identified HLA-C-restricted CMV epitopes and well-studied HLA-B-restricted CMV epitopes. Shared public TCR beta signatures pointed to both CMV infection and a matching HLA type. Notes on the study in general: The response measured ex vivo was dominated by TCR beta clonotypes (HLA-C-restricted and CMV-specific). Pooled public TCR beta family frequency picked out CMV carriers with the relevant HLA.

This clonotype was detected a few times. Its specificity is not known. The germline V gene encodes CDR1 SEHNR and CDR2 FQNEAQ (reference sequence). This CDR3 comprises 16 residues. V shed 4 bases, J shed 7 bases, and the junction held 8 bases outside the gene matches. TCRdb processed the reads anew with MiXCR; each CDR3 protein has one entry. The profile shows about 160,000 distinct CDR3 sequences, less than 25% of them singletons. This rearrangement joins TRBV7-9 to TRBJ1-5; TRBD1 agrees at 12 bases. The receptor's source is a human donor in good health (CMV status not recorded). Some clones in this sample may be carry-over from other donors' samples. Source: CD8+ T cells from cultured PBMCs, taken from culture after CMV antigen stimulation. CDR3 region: CASSSRDRGLEQPQHF. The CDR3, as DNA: TGTGCCAGCAGCTCCCGGGACAGGGGGCTGGAACAGCCCCAGCATTTT.